The 15 T cell receptor beta chains given below trace back to one sample, sequenced in a study of T cell responses to AZD1222 COVID-19 vaccine (dated by TCRdb to the early 2020s). In the paper's terms, the time point label means: about 28 days (+/-7) after the second vaccine dose. The method behind the library was the immunoSEQ multiplex PCR assay. The clones in this table, taken by TCRdb from immuneACCESS, are in-frame only. Not every clone is retained; where verified, under half of the shortfall comes from an unresolved V gene, and the cause of the rest is unknown. The sample has some 130,000 clones on record, around 90% of them singletons. More than 1% of the sample comes from the top ten. Source: peripheral blood, taken 28 days after the second AZD1222 dose. Receptors were obtained from an adult who received the AZD1222 COVID-19 vaccine.

The J gene is TRBJ2-1, the V gene TRBV4-1; 7 nucleotides line up with TRBD2. The CDR3 is 16 amino acids. The V gene's germline CDR1 is MGHRA and CDR2 YSYEKL. The V and J ends lost 1 base and 4 bases, in that order; junction bases with no gene match: 7. The DNA of the CDR3 is TGCGCCAGCAGCCAAGGACCACTAGCGAATTACAATGAGCAGTTCTTC. Translated, it gives CASSQGPLANYNEQFF.

This clone has a single count. The gene calls are TRBV2 and TRBJ2-7; D call uncertain. The CDR3 loop spans 13 amino acids. The germline CDR1 and CDR2 sequences are SNHLY and FYNNEI. V lost 5 bases, J lost 2 bases, and 10 bases lay in between. This CDR3 reads CASSPRFPYEQYF. The CDR3, as DNA: TGTGCCAGCAGTCCTCGTTTCCCCTACGAGCAGTACTTC. The variable domain in full, completed from reference TRBV2 and TRBJ2-7, reads EPEVTQTPSHQVTQMGQEVILRCVPISNHLYFYWYRQILGQKVEFLVSFYNNEISEKSEIFDDQFSVERPDGSNFTLKIRSTKLEDSAMYFCASSPRFPYEQYFGPGTRLTVT.

This chain connects TRBV18 to TRBJ2-7; TRBD1 might be the D (5 bases). CDR3 length equals 15 residues. V lost 3 bases, J lost 2 bases, and 14 bases lay in between. Germline values: CDR1 KGHSH, CDR2 LQKENI. This CDR3 reads CASSPTTARAYEQYF. The CDR3 DNA is TGTGCCAGCTCACCGACCACGGCCAGGGCCTACGAGCAGTACTTC.

This chain connects TRBV7-9 to TRBJ2-2, with TRBD2 matching 13 bases. J gave up 4 bases and V 5 bases, and 10 bases lay outside the gene matches. This CDR3 is 18 amino acids long. CDR1 SEHNR and CDR2 FQNEAQ come from the germline V gene (reference sequence). The DNA of the CDR3 is TGTGCCAGCAGCCCACTAGCGGGAGGGCCCTCGGGCACCGGGGAGCTGTTTTTT. Residues: CASSPLAGGPSGTGELFF.

The table lists this clone with a few counts. The genes are TRBV7-9 and TRBJ2-1; D remains ambiguous. CDR1 SEHNR and CDR2 FQNEAQ come from the germline V gene (reference sequence). Trimming cost V 5 bases and J 5 bases, with 4 bases left between them. This CDR3 region has 11 residues. CDR3: CASSLHNEQFF. The CDR3 bases are TGTGCCAGCAGCCTTCACAATGAGCAGTTCTTC.

The rearrangement joins TRBV2 to TRBJ2-2, with 13 bases lining up with TRBD2. The V gene end was trimmed by 6 bases and the J gene end by 7 bases; junction bases not matched to a gene: 5. This CDR3 contains 15 residues. In germline, CDR1 is SNHLY, CDR2 FYNNEI. In nucleotides, the CDR3 is TGTGCCAGCAGGGGGACTAGCGGGAATCTCGGGGAGCTGTTTTTT. Its translation is CASRGTSGNLGELFF.

The chain joins TRBV7-9 to TRBJ1-1, with a possible D match to TRBD1 (5 bases). The germline gives CDR1 SEHNR, CDR2 FQNEAQ (reference sequence). There are 16 residues in the CDR3. Trimming shortened V by 5 bases and J by 1 base, and 17 bases separated the two germline ends. CDR3 in amino acids: CASSNRGKGQNTEAFF. DNA for the CDR3: TGTGCCAGCAGCAATCGGGGTAAGGGGCAGAACACTGAAGCTTTCTTT.

The V and J genes are TRBV7-3 and TRBJ2-5, with no clear D. The germline V gene has CDR1 SGHTA and CDR2 FQGTGA. Trimming removed 0 bases from V and 0 bases from J, with 5 bases in between. This CDR3 has 14 amino acids. For the CDR3, the DNA is TGTGCCAGCAGCTTAACAGGGTACCAAGAGACCCAGTACTTC. Protein: CASSLTGYQETQYF.

V is TRBV18 and J is TRBJ1-1, with 9 bases that match TRBD1. Germline V gene sequence: CDR1 KGHSH, CDR2 LQKENI. CDR3 length equals 13 residues. Unmatched junction bases numbered 4, after V lost 0 bases and J lost 11 bases. This CDR3 reads CASSPPGQGRAFF. CDR3 in DNA: TGTGCCAGCTCACCACCGGGACAGGGTCGGGCTTTCTTT.

The V gene is TRBV27, the J gene TRBJ2-7, with D maybe TRBD1 (5 bases). V lost 6 bases and J lost 0, with 12 bases in between. Germline lookup yields CDR1 MNHEY and CDR2 SMNVEV (reference sequence). CDR3 length equals 14 residues. The CDR3: CASSRDFGSYEQYF. The CDR3 DNA is TGTGCCAGCAGCAGGGATTTTGGCTCCTACGAGCAGTACTTC.

This chain connects TRBV28 to TRBJ1-2; perhaps TRBD1 as D (5 bases). The germline gives CDR1 MDHEN, CDR2 SYDVKM. The CDR3 is 16 residues long. V lost 5 bases to trimming and J lost 5 bases, with 21 bases between them. CDR3 nucleotide sequence: TGTGCCAGCAGTGAGAGTGAGGGGCGTGGTTCTTATGGCTACACCTTC. It yields the protein CASSESEGRGSYGYTF.

This chain links TRBV7-2 with TRBJ2-1; 10 nucleotides align to TRBD2. J was trimmed by 6 bases and V by 2 bases; bases with no gene match: 7. The CDR3 loop spans 16 amino acids. Germline V gene sequence: CDR1 SGHTA, CDR2 FQGNSA. This CDR3 is CASSLRPKREGNEQFF. Here the CDR3 DNA reads TGTGCCAGCAGCTTACGCCCCAAGCGGGAGGGCAATGAGCAGTTCTTC. The full variable domain, rest sourced from reference TRBV7-2 and TRBJ2-1, is GAGVSQSPSNKVTEKGKDVELRCDPISGHTALYWYRQSLGQGLEFLIYFQGNSAPDKSGLPSDRFSAERTGGSVSTLTIQRTQQEDSAVYLCASSLRPKREGNEQFFGPGTRLTVL.

This chain connects TRBV11-2 to TRBJ2-1; D remains unclear. V shed 3 bases and J shed 4 bases, with 7 bases lying between them. Germline CDR1 and CDR2: SGHAT and FQNNGV. CDR3 length equals 13 residues. The CDR3 DNA is TGTGCCAGCAGCTTTGAAGCTTACAATGAGCAGTTCTTC. Translating it yields CASSFEAYNEQFF.

CDR3 sequence (DNA): TGTGCCAGCAGTTACAGGCAGGTTGATGCCGGGGAGCTGTTTTTT. Protein: CASSYRQVDAGELFF. The rearrangement links TRBV6-5 to TRBJ2-2; no reliable D call. The CDR3 spans 15 residues. Germline assignment: CDR1 MNHEY and CDR2 SVGAGI. V gave up 2 bases and J gave up 6 bases, with 13 bases separating them.

The chain has TRBV29-1 and TRBJ2-1; TRBD2 might be the D (6 bases). This CDR3 has 14 amino acids. Per germline, CDR1 SQVTM and CDR2 ANQGSEA. V lost 1 base and J 0 bases, leaving 7 bases between the germline ends. Written as DNA, the CDR3 is TGCAGCGTTGAAGGGCGGGGCTCCTACAATGAGCAGTTCTTC. Amino acids: CSVEGRGSYNEQFF.